This entry features one T cell receptor beta chain sequence. There is no known antigen for this receptor. Base-call qualities are not available, and no considerably larger clone is one nucleotide away. The library relied on the immunoSEQ multiplex PCR assay. The table was pulled from immuneACCESS by TCRdb, which kept in-frame rearrangements only. Such tables lose some clones; where checked, under half of the loss comes from unresolved V genes, and the rest has no known cause. The sample table shows tens of thousands of clones, and more than 75% are seen once. The ten most abundant clones make up around 3.2% of the sample. Mismatch repair deficiency in every enrolled patient was established by polymerase chain reaction or immunohistochemistry. TCR sequencing was carried out for a few patients who responded to pembrolizumab therapy. In the phase II trial, pembrolizumab PD-1 blockade was tested prospectively in advanced mismatch repair-deficient cancers, no matter which tissue of origin the cancers came from. Serial peripheral blood T cell samples were collected before and at multiple times after starting PD-1 blockade. The timing of each blood sample was reported as weeks after the first dose of pembrolizumab.

The record originates from a study of PD-1 blockade in mismatch repair-deficient tumors (dated by TCRdb to 2016 to 2017). General notes on the study: Between late 2013 and 2016, the trial enrolled 80 to 95 consecutive patients with approximately 13 types of mismatch repair-deficient cancer, all of whom had received prior treatment and were progressing. Deep sequencing of TCR CDR3 regions was used to track tumor-associated T cell clones in peripheral blood of patients responding to PD-1 blockade.

The full study reports these points: Rapid expansion after pembrolizumab followed by contraction, generally before radiologic responses, was shown by tumor-resident clones, which were often undetectable in blood before treatment.

In the germline V gene (reference sequence), CDR1 corresponds to SEHNR and CDR2 to FQNEAQ. The CDR3 has 15 amino acids, counting the end cysteine and phenylalanine. Only CDR3 DNA is held: 45 bases, read in frame from base 1. Trimming takes 0 bases from V and 3 bases from J, and the germline ends sit 9 bases apart. The rearrangement combines TRBV7-9 with TRBJ1-5; the D segment could be TRBD1, given 6 matching bases. This TCR derives from an adult with mismatch repair-deficient cancer. This material consisted of peripheral blood, taken 4 weeks after starting pembrolizumab. The CDR3 sequence is CASSLATGYNQPQHF. The DNA reads as follows: TGTGCCAGCAGCTTAGCGACAGGCTACAATCAGCCCCAGCATTTT.